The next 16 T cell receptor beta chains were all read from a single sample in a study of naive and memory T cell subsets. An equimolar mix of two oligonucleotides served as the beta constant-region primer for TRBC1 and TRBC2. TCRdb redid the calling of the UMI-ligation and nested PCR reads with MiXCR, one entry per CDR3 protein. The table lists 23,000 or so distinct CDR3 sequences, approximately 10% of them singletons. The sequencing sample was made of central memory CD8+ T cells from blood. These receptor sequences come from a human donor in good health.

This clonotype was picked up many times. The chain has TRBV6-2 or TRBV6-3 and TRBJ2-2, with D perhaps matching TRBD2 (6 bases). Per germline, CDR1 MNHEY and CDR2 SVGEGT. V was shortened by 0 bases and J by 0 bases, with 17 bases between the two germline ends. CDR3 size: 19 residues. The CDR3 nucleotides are TGTGCCAGCAGTTACTCCCTGGACCCAACTAGCCCGAACACCGGGGAGCTGTTTTTT. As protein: CASSYSLDPTSPNTGELFF.

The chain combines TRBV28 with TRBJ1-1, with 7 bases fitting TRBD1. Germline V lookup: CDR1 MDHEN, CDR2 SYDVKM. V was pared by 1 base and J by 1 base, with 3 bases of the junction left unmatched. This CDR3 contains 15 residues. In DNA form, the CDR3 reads TGTGCCAGCAGTTTATACAGGGGCACGAACACTGAAGCTTTCTTT. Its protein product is CASSLYRGTNTEAFF.

The CDR3 here is CSVAGLAVVQETQYF. As DNA, the CDR3 is TGCAGCGTTGCAGGGCTAGCGGTGGTCCAAGAGACCCAGTACTTC. The chain has TRBV29-1 and TRBJ2-5; TRBD2 matches 7 bases. J lost 1 base, V lost 4 bases, and 9 bases had no gene match. The CDR3 contains 15 residues. Germline loops: CDR1 SQVTM, CDR2 ANQGSEA.

CDR3 loop: CASSGLGEAFF. The CDR3 DNA is TGTGCCAGCTCTGGATTGGGGGAAGCTTTCTTT. J is TRBJ1-1 and V is TRBV4-2; D not resolved. Looked up from germline, CDR1 is LGHNA and CDR2 is YNFKEQ. This CDR3 is built from 11 residues. Deletions cut 8 bases from V and 8 bases from J, with 12 bases between.

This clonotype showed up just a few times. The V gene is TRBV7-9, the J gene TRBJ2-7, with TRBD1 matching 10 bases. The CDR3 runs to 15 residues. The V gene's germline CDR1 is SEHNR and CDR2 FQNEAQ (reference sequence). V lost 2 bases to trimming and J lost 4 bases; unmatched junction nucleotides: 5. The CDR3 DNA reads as TGTGCCAGCAGCTTACTGGGACAGGGGACTTACGAGCAGTACTTC. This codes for CASSLLGQGTYEQYF.

The chain's CDR3 is CAWSEPARVGNEQFF. The CDR3 bases are TGTGCCTGGAGTGAACCGGCCAGGGTAGGCAATGAGCAGTTCTTC. The V call is TRBV30, the J call TRBJ2-1; possibly TRBD1 for D (5 bases). Germline CDR1 GTSNPN, CDR2 SVGIG (reference sequence). Trimming shortened V by 1 base and J by 6 bases, and 16 bases separated the two germline ends. CDR3 length equals 15 residues.

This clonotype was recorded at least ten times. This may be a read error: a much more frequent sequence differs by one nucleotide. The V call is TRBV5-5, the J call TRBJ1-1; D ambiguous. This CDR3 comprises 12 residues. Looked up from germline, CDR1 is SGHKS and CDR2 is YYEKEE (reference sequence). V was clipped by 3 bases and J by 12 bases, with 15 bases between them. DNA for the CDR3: TGTGCCAGCAGCTGTGGACGGACTATACCTTTCTTT. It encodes CASSCGRTIPFF.

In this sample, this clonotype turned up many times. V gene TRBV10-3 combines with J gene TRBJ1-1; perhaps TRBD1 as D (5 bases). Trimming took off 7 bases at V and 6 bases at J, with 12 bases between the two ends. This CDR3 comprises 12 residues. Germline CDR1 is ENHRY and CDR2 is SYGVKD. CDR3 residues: CAITGEGAEAFF. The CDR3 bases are TGTGCCATCACTGGGGAAGGGGCTGAAGCTTTCTTT.

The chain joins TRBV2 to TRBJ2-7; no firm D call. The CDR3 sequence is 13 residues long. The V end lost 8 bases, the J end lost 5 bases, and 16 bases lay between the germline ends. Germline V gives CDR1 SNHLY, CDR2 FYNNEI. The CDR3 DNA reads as TGTGCCAGCCAAGAACTTCAACCTAACGAGCAGTACTTC. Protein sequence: CASQELQPNEQYF.

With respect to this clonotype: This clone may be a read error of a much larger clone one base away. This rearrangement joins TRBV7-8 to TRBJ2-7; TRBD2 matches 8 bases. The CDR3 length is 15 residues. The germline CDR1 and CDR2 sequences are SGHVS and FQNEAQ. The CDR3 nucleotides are TGTGTCAGCAGCTCTTCGCGGGAGGTCACCTACGAGCAGTACTTC. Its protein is CVSSSSREVTYEQYF. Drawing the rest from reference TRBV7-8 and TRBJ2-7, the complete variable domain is GAGVSQSPRYKVAKRGQDVALRCDPISGHVSLFWYQQALGQGPEFLTYFQNEAQLDKSGLPSDRFFAERPEGSVSTLKIQRTQQEDSAVYLCVSSSSREVTYEQYFGPGTRLTVT.

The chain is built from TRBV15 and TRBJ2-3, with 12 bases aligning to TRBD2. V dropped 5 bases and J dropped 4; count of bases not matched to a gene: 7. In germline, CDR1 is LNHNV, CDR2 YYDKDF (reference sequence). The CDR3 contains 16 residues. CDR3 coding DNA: TGTGCCACCAGCCCAGGACTAGCGGGATTGTCAGATACGCAGTATTTT. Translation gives CATSPGLAGLSDTQYF.

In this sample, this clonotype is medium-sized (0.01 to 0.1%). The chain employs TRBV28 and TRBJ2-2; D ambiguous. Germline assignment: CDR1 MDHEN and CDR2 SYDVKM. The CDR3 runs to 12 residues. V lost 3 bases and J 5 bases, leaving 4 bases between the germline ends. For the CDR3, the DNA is TGTGCCAGCAGTTTCATAACCGGGGAGCTGTTTTTT. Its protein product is CASSFITGELFF. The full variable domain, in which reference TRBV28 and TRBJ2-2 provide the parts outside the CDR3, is DVKVTQSSRYLVKRTGEKVFLECVQDMDHENMFWYRQDPGLGLRLIYFSYDVKMKEKGDIPEGYSVSREKKERFSLILESASTNQTSMYLCASSFITGELFFGEGSRLTVL.

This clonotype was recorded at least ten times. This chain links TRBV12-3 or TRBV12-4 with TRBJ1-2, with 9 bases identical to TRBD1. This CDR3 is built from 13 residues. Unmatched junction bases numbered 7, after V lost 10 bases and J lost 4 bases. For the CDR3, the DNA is TGTGCCACTACAGGGGGCCCGGGCTATGGCTACACCTTC. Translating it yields CATTGGPGYGYTF.

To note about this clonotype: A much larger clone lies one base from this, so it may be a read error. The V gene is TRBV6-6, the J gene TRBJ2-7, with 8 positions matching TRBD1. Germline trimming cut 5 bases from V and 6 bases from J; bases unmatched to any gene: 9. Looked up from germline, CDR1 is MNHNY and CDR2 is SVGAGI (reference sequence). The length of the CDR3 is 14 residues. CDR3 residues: CASSHGQGLGEQYF. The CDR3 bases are TGTGCCAGCAGTCACGGACAGGGTTTGGGCGAGCAGTACTTC.

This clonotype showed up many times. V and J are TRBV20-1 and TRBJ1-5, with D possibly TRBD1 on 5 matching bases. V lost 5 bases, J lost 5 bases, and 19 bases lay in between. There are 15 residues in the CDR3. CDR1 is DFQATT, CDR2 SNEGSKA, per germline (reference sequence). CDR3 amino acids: CSAPSPGRDYQPQHF. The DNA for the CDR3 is TGCAGTGCTCCCTCCCCGGGCAGGGACTATCAGCCCCAGCATTTT.

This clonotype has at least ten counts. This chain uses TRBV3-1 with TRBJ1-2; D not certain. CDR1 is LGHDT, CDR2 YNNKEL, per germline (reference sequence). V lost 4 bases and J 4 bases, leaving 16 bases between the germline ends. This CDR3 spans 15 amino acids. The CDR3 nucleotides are TGTGCCAGCAGCCGTCCCCCCGGCGCCGTCTATGGCTACACCTTC. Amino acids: CASSRPPGAVYGYTF. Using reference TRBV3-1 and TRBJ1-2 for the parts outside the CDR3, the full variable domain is DTAVSQTPKYLVTQMGNDKSIKCEQNLGHDTMYWYKQDSKKFLKIMFSYNNKELIINETVPNRFSPKSPDKAHLNLHINSLELGDSAVYFCASSRPPGAVYGYTFGSGTRLTVV.